This T cell receptor (beta chain) is from a study of molecular identifiers for immune sequencing clone quantification. This clonotype was seen repeatedly, ten times or more. The antigen remains unidentified. As CD8+CD4-CCR7+CD45RA+ cells, naive CD8 T cells were sorted. TCR libraries were built in bulk with a published protocol and specific TCR primers. MiXCR, applied by TCRdb to the PCR reads, yields one record per CDR3 protein. Altogether more than 300,000 distinct CDR3 sequences are present, around 21% being singletons, with the ten largest covering under 0.95%. Study-wide points: Spiked Jurkat TCR RNA equal to one cell could reportedly be picked out among 940,000 or so naive cells. Underestimation of highly expanded clone sizes could arise where identical TCR molecules share a barcode.

Trimming took off 6 bases at V and 7 bases at J, with 10 bases between the two ends. The CDR3 covers 11 residues. Looked up from germline, CDR1 is LGHDT and CDR2 is YNNKEL (reference sequence). The TCR originated in a human donor in good health. Some libraries in this study had Jurkat cell RNA spiked in. The V gene is TRBV3-1, the J gene TRBJ2-7; D is possibly TRBD1 (7 bases). The sequenced sample consisted of naive CD8+ T cells from blood, with Jurkat cell RNA spiked in. Subset noted: FACS-sorted CD8+CD4-CCR7+CD45RA+ naive T cells. The CDR3 sequence is CASRQGREQYF. As DNA, the CDR3 is TGTGCCAGCAGACAGGGGAGGGAGCAGTACTTC.